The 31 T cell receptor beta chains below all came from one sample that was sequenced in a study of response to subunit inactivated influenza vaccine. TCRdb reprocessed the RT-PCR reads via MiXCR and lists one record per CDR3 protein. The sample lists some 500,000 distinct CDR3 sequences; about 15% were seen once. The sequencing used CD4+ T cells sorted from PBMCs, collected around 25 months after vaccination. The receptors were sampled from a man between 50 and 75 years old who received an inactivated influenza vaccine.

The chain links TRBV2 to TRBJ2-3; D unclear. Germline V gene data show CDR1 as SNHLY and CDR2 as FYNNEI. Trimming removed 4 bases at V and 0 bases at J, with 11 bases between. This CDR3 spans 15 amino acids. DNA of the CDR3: TGTGCCAGCAGTGTGTTAGCCCCTAGCACAGATACGCAGTATTTT. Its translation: CASSVLAPSTDTQYF.

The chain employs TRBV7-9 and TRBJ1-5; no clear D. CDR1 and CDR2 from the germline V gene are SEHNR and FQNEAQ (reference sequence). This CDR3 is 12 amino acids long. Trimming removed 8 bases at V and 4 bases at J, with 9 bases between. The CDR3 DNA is TGTGCCAGCGCTCGACCGAATCAGCCCCAGCATTTT. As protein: CASARPNQPQHF.

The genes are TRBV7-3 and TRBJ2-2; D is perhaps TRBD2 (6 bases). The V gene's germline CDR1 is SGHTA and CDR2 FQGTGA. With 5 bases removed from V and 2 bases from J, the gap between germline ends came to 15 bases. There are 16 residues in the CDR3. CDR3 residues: CASSTMLAANTGELFF. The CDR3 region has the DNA TGTGCCAGCAGCACTATGTTAGCGGCTAACACCGGGGAGCTGTTTTTT.

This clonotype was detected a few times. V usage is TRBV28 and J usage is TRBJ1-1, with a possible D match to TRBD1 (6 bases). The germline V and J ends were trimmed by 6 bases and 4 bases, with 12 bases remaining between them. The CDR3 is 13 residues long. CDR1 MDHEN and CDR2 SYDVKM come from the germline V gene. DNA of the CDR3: TGTGCCAGCAGAGGGGGTGTCTCCACTGAAGCTTTCTTT. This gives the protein CASRGGVSTEAFF.

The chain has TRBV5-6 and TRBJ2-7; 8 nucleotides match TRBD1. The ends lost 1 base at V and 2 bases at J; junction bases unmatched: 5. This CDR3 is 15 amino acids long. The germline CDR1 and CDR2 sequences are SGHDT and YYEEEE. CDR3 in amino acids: CASSLPQGAPYEQYF. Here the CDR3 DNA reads TGTGCCAGCAGCTTGCCCCAGGGGGCCCCCTACGAGCAGTACTTC.

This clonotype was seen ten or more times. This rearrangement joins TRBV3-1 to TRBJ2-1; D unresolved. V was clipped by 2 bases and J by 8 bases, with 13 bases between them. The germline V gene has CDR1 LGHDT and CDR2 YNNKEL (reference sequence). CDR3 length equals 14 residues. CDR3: CASSQWERAHEQFF. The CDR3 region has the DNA TGTGCCAGCAGCCAATGGGAAAGGGCACATGAGCAGTTCTTC.

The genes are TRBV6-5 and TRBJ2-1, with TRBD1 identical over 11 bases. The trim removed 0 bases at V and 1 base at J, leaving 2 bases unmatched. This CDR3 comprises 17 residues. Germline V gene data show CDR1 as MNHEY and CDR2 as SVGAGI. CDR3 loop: CASSYSGTGGSYNEQFF. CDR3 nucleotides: TGTGCCAGCAGTTACTCAGGGACAGGGGGATCCTACAATGAGCAGTTCTTC.

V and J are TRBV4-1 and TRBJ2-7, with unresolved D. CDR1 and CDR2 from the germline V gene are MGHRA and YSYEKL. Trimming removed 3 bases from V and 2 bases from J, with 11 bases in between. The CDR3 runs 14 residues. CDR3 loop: CASSHPGRTYEQYF. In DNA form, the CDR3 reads TGCGCCAGCAGCCATCCGGGCCGTACCTACGAGCAGTACTTC.

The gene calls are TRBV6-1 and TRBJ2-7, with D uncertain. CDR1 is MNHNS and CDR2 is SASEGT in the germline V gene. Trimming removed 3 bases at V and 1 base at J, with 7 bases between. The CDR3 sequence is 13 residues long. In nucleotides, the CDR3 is TGTGCCAGCAGTGACGAGTGGTCCTACGAGCAGTACTTC. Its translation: CASSDEWSYEQYF.

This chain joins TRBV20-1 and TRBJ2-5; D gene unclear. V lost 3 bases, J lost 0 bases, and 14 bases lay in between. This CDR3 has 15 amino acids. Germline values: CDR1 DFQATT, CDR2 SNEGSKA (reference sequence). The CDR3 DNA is TGCAGTGCTAGTAGCTCCCTGAGAAACCAAGAGACCCAGTACTTC. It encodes CSASSSLRNQETQYF.

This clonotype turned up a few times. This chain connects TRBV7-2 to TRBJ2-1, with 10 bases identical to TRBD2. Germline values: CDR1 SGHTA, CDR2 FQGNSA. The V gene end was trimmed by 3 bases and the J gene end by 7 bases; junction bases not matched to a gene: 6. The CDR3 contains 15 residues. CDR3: CASSFLAGEWNEQFF. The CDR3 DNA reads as TGTGCCAGCAGCTTCCTAGCGGGGGAGTGGAATGAGCAGTTCTTC. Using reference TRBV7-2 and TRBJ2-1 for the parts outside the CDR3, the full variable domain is GAGVSQSPSNKVTEKGKDVELRCDPISGHTALYWYRQSLGQGLEFLIYFQGNSAPDKSGLPSDRFSAERTGGSVSTLTIQRTQQEDSAVYLCASSFLAGEWNEQFFGPGTRLTVL.

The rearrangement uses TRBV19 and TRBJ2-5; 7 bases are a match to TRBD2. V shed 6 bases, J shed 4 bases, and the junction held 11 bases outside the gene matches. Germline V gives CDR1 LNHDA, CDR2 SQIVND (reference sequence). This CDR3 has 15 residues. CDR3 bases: TGTGCCAGTAGCTTCGCGGGACTAACCGGAGAGACCCAGTACTTC. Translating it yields CASSFAGLTGETQYF. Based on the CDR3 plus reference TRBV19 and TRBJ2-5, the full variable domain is DGGITQSPKYLFRKEGQNVTLSCEQNLNHDAMYWYRQDPGQGLRLIYYSQIVNDFQKGDIAEGYSVSREKKESFPLTVTSAQKNPTAFYLCASSFAGLTGETQYFGPGTRLLVL.

CDR3: CASSPAVSGTIQYF. CDR3 sequence (DNA): TGTGCCAGCAGCCCAGCGGTTTCGGGGACCATTCAGTACTTC. The chain carries TRBV11-2 and TRBJ2-4; D possibly matches TRBD1 or TRBD2 (5 bases each). This CDR3 spans 14 amino acids. The V and J ends lost 5 bases and 9 bases respectively, with 17 bases between them. In germline, CDR1 is SGHAT, CDR2 FQNNGV.

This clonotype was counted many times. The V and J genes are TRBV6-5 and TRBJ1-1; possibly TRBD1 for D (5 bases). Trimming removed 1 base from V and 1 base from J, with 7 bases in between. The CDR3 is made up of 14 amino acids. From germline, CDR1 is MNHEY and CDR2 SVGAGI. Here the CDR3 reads CASSYLQANTEAFF. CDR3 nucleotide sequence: TGTGCCAGCAGTTACTTACAGGCGAACACTGAAGCTTTCTTT.

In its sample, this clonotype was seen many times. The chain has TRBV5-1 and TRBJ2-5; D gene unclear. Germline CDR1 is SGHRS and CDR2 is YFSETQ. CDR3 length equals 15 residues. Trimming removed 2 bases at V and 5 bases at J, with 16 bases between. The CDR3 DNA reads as TGCGCCAGCAGCTTAGGTCGATCGGGCTGGGAGACCCAGTACTTC. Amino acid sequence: CASSLGRSGWETQYF.

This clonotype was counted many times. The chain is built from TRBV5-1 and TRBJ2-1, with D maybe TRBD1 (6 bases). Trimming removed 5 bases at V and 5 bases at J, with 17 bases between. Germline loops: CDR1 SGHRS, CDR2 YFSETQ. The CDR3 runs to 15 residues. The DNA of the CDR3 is TGCGCCAGCAGGGCCGGGACACAAACAAACAATGAGCAGTTCTTC. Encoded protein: CASRAGTQTNNEQFF.

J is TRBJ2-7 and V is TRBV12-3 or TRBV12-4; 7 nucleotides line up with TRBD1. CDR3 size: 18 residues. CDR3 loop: CTRSLAFSGGWTGYEQYF. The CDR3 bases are TGTACCCGCAGTTTAGCGTTTTCTGGGGGCTGGACAGGCTACGAGCAGTACTTC.

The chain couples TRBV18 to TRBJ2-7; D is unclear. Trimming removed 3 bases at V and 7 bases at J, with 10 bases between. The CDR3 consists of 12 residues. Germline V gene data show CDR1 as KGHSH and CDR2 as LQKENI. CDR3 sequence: CASSPRALEQYF. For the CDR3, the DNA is TGTGCCAGCTCACCCCGGGCCTTGGAGCAGTACTTC.

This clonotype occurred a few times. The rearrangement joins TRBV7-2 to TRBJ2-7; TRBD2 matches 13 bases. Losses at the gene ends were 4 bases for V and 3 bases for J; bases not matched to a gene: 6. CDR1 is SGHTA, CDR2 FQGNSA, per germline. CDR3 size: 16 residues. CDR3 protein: CASSSRLAGGLYEQYF. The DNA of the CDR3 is TGTGCCAGCAGCTCCAGACTAGCGGGAGGACTCTACGAGCAGTACTTC.

The CDR3 DNA sequence: TGTGCCAGCAGCCAAGATCTTCTTCGCAGGCGACCCTACGAGCAGTACTTC. Its translation is CASSQDLLRRRPYEQYF. This sequence joins TRBV3-1 and TRBJ2-7; D call uncertain. V was cut by 0 bases and J by 2 bases, with 17 bases left in between. The CDR3 runs to 17 residues. Per the germline V gene, CDR1 is LGHDT and CDR2 is YNNKEL (reference sequence).

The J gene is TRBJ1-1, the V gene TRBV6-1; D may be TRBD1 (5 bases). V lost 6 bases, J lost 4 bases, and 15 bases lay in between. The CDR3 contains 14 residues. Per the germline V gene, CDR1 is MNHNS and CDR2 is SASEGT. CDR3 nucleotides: TGTGCCAGCAGGAACAACGGAAGGGGCACTGAAGCTTTCTTT. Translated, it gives CASRNNGRGTEAFF.

The CDR3, as DNA: TGCAGTGAAACGACGGACACCCTGGGTGAGCAGTACTTC. It yields the protein CSETTDTLGEQYF. The V and J genes are TRBV20-1 and TRBJ2-7, with D maybe TRBD1 (5 bases). Germline V lookup: CDR1 DFQATT, CDR2 SNEGSKA (reference sequence). The V gene lost 7 bases and the J gene lost 7 bases, with 20 bases spanning the gap. The CDR3 is 13 amino acids.

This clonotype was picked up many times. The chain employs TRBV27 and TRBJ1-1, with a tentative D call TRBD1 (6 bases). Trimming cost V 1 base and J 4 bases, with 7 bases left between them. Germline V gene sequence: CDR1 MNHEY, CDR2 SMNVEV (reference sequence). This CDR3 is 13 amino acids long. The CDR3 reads CASSLFRGTEAFF. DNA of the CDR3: TGTGCCAGCAGTTTATTCAGGGGCACTGAAGCTTTCTTT.

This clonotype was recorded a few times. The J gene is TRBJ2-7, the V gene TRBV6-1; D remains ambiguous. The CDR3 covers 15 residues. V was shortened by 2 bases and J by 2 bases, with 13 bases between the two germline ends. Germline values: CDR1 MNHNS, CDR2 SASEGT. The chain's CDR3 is CASSEMVRATYEQYF. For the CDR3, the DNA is TGTGCCAGCAGTGAAATGGTCCGGGCCACCTACGAGCAGTACTTC.

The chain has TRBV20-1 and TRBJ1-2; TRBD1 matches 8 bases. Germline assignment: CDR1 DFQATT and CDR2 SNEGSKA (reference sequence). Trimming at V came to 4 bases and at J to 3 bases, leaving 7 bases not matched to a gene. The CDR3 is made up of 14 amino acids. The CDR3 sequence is CSANTGTGHYGYTF. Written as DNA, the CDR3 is TGCAGTGCTAACACCGGGACAGGTCACTATGGCTACACCTTC.

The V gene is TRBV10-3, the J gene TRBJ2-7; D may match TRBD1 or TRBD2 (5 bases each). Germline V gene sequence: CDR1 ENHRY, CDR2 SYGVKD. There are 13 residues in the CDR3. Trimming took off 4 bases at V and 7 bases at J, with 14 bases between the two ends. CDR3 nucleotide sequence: TGTGCCATCAGTGGGACGGGGCCGAGGGAGCAGTACTTC. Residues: CAISGTGPREQYF.

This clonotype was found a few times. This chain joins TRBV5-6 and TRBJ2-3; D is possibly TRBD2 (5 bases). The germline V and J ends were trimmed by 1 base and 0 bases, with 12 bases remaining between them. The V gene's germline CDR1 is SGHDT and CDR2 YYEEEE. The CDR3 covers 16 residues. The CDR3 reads CASSLTGSGSTDTQYF. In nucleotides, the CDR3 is TGTGCCAGCAGCTTGACGGGGAGTGGTAGCACAGATACGCAGTATTTT.

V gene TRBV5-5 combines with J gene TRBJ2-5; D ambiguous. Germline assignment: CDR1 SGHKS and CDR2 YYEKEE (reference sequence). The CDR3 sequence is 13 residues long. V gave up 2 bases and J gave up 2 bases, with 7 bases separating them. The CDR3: CASSFVPQETQYF. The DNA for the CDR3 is TGTGCCAGCAGCTTCGTTCCGCAAGAGACCCAGTACTTC.

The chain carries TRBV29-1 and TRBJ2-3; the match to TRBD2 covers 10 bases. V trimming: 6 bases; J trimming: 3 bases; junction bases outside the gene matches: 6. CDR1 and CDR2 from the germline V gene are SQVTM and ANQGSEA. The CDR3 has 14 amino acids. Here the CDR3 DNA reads TGCAGCGTAAGAGCGGGAGGGCCGACAGATACGCAGTATTTT. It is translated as CSVRAGGPTDTQYF.

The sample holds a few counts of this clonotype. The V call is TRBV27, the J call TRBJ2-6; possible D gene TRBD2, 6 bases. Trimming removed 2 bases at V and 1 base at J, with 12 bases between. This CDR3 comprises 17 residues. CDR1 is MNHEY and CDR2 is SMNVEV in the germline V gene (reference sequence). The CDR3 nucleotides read TGTGCCAGCAGTTTACTGGGGACTTATTCTGGGGCCAACGTCCTGACTTTC. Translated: CASSLLGTYSGANVLTF.

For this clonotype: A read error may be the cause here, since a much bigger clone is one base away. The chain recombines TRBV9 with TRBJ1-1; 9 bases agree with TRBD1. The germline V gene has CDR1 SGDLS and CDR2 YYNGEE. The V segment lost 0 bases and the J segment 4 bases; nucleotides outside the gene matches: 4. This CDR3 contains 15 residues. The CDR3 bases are TGTGCCAGCAGCGTAGATGGGACAGGGCCCACTGAAGCTTTCTTT. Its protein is CASSVDGTGPTEAFF.